This TCR beta chain is drawn from a study of blood T cell repertoires in COVID-19 (dated by TCRdb to about 2020). With respect to the entire study: Samples covering the acute and convalescent phases of COVID-19 were provided by collaborators in the United States, Italy and Spain. The prospective study material was composed of cDNA or gDNA derived from T cells, B-cell-depleted T cells, or PBMCs. Subjects who had been exposed to COVID-19, were actively infected with it, or had recovered from it provided the deeply sampled blood TCRbeta repertoires that made up the dataset. The repertoires were released in a freely available public database intended as a resource for research on the immune response to SARS-CoV-2. The samples were drawn from two sources: the first 160 participants of the ongoing ImmuneRACE study, and 1,200 or so subjects contributed by 6 global collaborators. A de-identified subject ID, COVID-19 status, age in years and sex were almost always included in the sample metadata. Where available, HLA class I and class II types were taken from metadata supplied by the sample provider and were not determined by assay-based typing.

The study at large found these results: How much clinical and demographic metadata was included differed by source and by participant, and the metadata was provided uncurated.

Collaborating institutions collected whole blood in K2EDTA tubes following their own protocols. For TCRbeta analysis, collaborators shipped samples as frozen whole blood, isolated PBMCs, or DNA extracted from either of those sample types. TCRbeta CDR3 regions were amplified from genomic DNA using the immunoSEQ Assay, a bias-controlled multiplex PCR. The authors' analysis ran thus. Nucleated cell counts per sample were estimated from amplification of reference gene primers within the assay. To quantify the absolute abundance of each unique TCRbeta CDR3 rearrangement, sequence reads were collapsed and filtered. For each sample, productive Simpson clonality was calculated by taking the square root of Simpson's diversity index across productive rearrangements. The clones in this table, taken by TCRdb from immuneACCESS, are in-frame only. Not every clone is retained; where verified, under half of the shortfall comes from an unresolved V gene, and the cause of the rest is unknown. V and J calls and clone size are as listed in that table; D and trimming were resolved from the DNA. The sample table records approximately 100,000 clones; around 82% of these occur just once. The ten biggest clones cover roughly 7% of the sample.

Trimming at the junction amounts to 0 bases on V and 0 bases on J, and the germline ends lie 12 bases apart. Sequences LGHNA (CDR1) and YNFKEQ (CDR2) are obtained from the germline V gene. Measured from the cysteine to the phenylalanine, the CDR3 is 16 residues long. CDR3 DNA is the only sequence kept; it has 48 bases, read in frame from the first base. Note on this clone: The antigen it binds to is not known. The record has no base qualities; no much larger clone is one base away.

The sequence was obtained from a woman aged 45-60 years with acute or convalescent COVID-19. Here the chain combines TRBV4-2 and TRBJ2-7; the D gene is perhaps TRBD2, from 5 matching bases. What was sequenced was peripheral blood. The CDR3 region reads CASSQDREGSSYEQYF. The nucleotides read TGTGCCAGCAGCCAAGATAGGGAAGGGAGCTCCTACGAGCAGTACTTC.